Sequencing of this T cell receptor (beta chain) was carried out in a study of blood T cell repertoires in COVID-19. Across the study: Collection of acute and convalescent COVID-19 samples took place in the United States, Italy and Spain. T cells, B-cell-depleted T cells, or PBMCs supplied cDNA or gDNA.

Seattle participants joined during active infection and were tracked over time. Authors' methods: Nucleated cell number was recorded as an estimate derived from reference gene primer amplification. The protocol was immunoSEQ multiplex PCR, while the TCRdb copy is restricted to in-frame clones and leaves out a portion. V, J and clone size derive from that table, while D and trimming were established from the DNA sequence. The data contain under 200,000 clones, around 86% of them singletons. The germline V gene has CDR1 LNHDA and CDR2 SQIVND (reference sequence). Trimming cost V 3 bases and J 0 bases, with 11 bases left between them. The CDR3 runs to 16 residues.

This sequence was found in an elderly woman with COVID-19, enrolled during active disease. The sequenced sample was peripheral blood. The chain couples TRBV19 to TRBJ2-2, with D perhaps TRBD2 (5 bases). The CDR3 loop reads CASSISVGTNTGELFF. The DNA of the CDR3 is TGTGCCAGTAGTATCAGTGTCGGGACGAACACCGGGGAGCTGTTTTTT.